This T cell receptor (beta chain) came from a study of cytomegalovirus exposure and HLA in healthy donors. General study findings and limits: It has been reported that TCR beta sequences accurately predicted the HLA-A and HLA-B alleles of most subjects.

There are 14 residues in the CDR3. The V and J ends lost 8 bases and 1 base, in that order; junction bases with no gene match: 7. The V gene's germline CDR1 is MNHEY and CDR2 SVGAGI. Concerning this clone itself: Its target is not known.

The primer mix had 60 Vbeta and 13 Jbeta primers. The repertoire was sequenced with immunoSEQ multiplex PCR; TCRdb's copy has only in-frame clones and lacks some. Found here are 65,000 to 85,000 clones, around 77% of them singletons; the top ten hold approximately 20%. This TCR was recovered from a woman in her thirties or forties in good health and CMV-seropositive. V gene TRBV6-5 combines with J gene TRBJ1-2; 7 bases agree with TRBD1. Sample: PBMCs. In nucleotides, the CDR3 is TGTGCCAGCGCAAACAGGGGCCGTAACTATGGCTACACCTTC. Its protein is CASANRGRNYGYTF.